The sequence of this TCR beta chain was determined in a study of CD4 T cells in relation to SARS-CoV-2 and coronaviruses. Study overall: No peptide or an HIV-1 Nef peptide pool served as negative control.

This table comes from immunoSEQ multiplex PCR, and its TCRdb copy is limited to in-frame clones, with some not included. The sample includes some 16,000 clones, approximately 80% seen only once; the top ten take nearly 10%. Comment on this clone: Antigen specificity is unknown.

CDR1 and CDR2 (germline): LNHNV, YYDKDF (reference sequence). The CDR3 is made up of 16 amino acids. Trimming stripped 0 bases from V and 6 bases from J, with 17 bases between. CD4+ T cells from unexposed donors were obtained before the COVID-19 pandemic (2011-2018). The cells were cultured for approximately 10 days before CD4+ T cells were isolated. J is TRBJ1-1 and V is TRBV15; D is unresolved. Sequencing input: CD4+ T cells from PBMCs, cultured in vitro. The sequence was collected from a human donor in good health. In DNA form, the CDR3 reads TGTGCCACCAGCAGAGATCTTCTGGGCCTCGGGTCTGAAGCTTTCTTT. It specifies CATSRDLLGLGSEAFF. Filled out from reference TRBV15 and TRBJ1-1, the complete variable domain reads DAMVIQNPRYQVTQFGKPVTLSCSQTLNHNVMYWYQQKSSQAPKLLFHYYDKDFNNEADTPDNFQSRRPNTSFCFLDIRSPGLGDTAMYLCATSRDLLGLGSEAFFGQGTRLTVV.